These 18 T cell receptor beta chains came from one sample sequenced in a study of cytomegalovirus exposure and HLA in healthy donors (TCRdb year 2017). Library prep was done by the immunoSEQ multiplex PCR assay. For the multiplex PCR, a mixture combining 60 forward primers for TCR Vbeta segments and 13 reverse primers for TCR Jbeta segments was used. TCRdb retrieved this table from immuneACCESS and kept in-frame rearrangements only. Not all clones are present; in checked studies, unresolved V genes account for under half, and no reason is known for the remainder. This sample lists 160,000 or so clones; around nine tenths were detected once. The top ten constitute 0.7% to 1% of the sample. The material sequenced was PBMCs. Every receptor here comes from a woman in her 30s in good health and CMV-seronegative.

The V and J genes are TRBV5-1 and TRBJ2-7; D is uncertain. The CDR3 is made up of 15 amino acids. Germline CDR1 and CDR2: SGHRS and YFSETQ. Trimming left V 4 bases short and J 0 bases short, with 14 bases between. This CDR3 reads CASSMALSSSYEQYF. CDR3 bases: TGCGCCAGCAGCATGGCTCTTTCGAGCTCCTACGAGCAGTACTTC.

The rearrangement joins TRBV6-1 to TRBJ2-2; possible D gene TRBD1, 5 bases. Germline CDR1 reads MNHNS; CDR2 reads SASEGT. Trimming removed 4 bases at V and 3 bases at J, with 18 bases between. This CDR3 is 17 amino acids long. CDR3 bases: TGTGCCAGCAGTGGCAGGGTGAGTGCGGCACACACCGGGGAGCTGTTTTTT. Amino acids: CASSGRVSAAHTGELFF.

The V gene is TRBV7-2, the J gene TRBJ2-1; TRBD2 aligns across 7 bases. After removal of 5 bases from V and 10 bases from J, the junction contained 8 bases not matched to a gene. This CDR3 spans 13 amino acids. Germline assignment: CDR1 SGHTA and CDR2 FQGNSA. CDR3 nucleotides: TGTGCCAGCAGCGTTGGGCGGGGGTGGGAGCAGTTCTTC. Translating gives CASSVGRGWEQFF.

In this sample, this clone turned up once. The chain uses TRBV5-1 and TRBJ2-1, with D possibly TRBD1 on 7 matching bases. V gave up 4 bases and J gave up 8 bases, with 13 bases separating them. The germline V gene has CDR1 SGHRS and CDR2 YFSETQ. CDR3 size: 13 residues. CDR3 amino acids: CASSLRGADEQFF. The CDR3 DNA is TGCGCCAGCAGCCTCAGGGGGGCCGATGAGCAGTTCTTC.

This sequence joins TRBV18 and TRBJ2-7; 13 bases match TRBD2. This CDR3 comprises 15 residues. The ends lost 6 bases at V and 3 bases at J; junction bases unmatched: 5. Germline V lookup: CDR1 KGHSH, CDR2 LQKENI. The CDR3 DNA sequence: TGTGCCAGCTCGCCCGGGACTAGCGGGATCTACGAGCAGTACTTC. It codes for CASSPGTSGIYEQYF.

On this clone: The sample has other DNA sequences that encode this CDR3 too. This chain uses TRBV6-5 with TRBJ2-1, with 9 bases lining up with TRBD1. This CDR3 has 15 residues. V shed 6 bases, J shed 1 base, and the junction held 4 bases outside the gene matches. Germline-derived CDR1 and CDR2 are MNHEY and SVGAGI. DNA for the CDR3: TGTGCCAGCAGGGCAGACAGGGGGTCCTACAATGAGCAGTTCTTC. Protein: CASRADRGSYNEQFF.

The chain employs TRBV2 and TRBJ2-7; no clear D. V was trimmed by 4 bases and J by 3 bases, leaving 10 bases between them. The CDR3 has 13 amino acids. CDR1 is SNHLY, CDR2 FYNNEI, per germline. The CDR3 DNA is TGTGCCAGCAGTGGTCCAGCGAACTACGAGCAGTACTTC. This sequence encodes CASSGPANYEQYF.

The CDR3 DNA follows: TGCGCCAGCCGCGGGGTGTCTGGTGAGCAGTTCTTC. As protein: CASRGVSGEQFF. The gene calls are TRBV4-1 and TRBJ2-1, with D possibly TRBD2 on 6 matching bases. Per germline, CDR1 MGHRA and CDR2 YSYEKL. The CDR3 totals 12 residues. Between the trimmed V and J ends, which lost 8 bases and 9 bases, there was a span of 14 bases.

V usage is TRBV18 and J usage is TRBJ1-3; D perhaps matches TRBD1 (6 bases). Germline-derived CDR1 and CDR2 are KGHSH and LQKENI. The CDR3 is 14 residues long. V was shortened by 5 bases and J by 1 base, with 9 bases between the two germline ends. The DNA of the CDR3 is TGTGCCAGCTCAGAGGACAGTTCTGGAAACACCATATATTTT. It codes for CASSEDSSGNTIYF.

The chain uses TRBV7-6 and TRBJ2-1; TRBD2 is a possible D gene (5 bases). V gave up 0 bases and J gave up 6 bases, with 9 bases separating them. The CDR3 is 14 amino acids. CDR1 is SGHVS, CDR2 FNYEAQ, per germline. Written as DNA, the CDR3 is TGTGCCAGCAGCTTAGCGTTCCTAGCCAATGAGCAGTTCTTC. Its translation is CASSLAFLANEQFF.

The CDR3 sequence: CASSLSGGAGDTQYF. In nucleotides, the CDR3 is TGCGCCAGCAGCTTGAGCGGGGGGGCCGGAGATACGCAGTATTTT. The chain is built from TRBV5-1 and TRBJ2-3; 10 bases match TRBD2. The CDR3 contains 15 residues. CDR1 and CDR2 from the germline V gene are SGHRS and YFSETQ. After removal of 1 base from V and 5 bases from J, the junction contained 4 bases not matched to a gene.

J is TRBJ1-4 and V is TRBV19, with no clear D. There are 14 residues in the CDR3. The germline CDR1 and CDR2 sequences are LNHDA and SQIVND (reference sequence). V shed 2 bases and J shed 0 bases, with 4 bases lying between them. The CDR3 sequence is CASSIQATNEKLFF. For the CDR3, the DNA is TGTGCCAGTAGTATACAGGCAACTAATGAAAAACTGTTTTTT.

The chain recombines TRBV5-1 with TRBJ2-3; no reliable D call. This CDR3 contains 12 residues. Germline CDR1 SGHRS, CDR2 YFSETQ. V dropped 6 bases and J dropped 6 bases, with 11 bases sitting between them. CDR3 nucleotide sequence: TGCGCCAGCACCACTCATGCGGATACGCAGTATTTT. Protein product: CASTTHADTQYF.

CDR3 DNA sequence: TGTGCCAGCAGCTTAGAACTAGCGGAGGGGGGGACCCAGTACTTC. Protein: CASSLELAEGGTQYF. The chain employs TRBV7-2 and TRBJ2-5; 8 bases are a match to TRBD2. The ends lost 1 base at V and 7 bases at J; junction bases unmatched: 8. This CDR3 region has 15 residues. Germline lookup yields CDR1 SGHTA and CDR2 FQGNSA.

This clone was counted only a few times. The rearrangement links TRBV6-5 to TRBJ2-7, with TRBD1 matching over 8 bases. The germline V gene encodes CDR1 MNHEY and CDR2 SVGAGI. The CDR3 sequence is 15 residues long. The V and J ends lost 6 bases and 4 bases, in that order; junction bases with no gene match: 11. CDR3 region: CASSRQGAGVYEQYF. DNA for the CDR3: TGTGCCAGCAGCCGTCAGGGGGCAGGTGTTTACGAGCAGTACTTC.

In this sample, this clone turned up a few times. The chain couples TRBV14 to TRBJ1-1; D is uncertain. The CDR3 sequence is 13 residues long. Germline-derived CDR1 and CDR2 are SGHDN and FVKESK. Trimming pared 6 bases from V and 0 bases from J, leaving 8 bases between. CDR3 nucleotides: TGTGCCAGCAGTCCACAGATGAACACTGAAGCTTTCTTT. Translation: CASSPQMNTEAFF.

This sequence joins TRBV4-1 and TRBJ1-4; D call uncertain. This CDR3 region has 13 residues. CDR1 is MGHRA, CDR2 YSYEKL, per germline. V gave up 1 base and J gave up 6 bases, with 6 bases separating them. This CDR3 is CASSQGLYEKLFF. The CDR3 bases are TGCGCCAGCAGCCAAGGACTGTATGAAAAACTGTTTTTT.

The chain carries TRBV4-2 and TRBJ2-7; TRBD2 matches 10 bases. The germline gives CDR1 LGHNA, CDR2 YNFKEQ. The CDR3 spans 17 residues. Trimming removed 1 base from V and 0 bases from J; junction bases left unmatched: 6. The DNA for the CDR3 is TGTGCCAGCAGCCAAGCAACACTAGCGGGGAGCTCCTACGAGCAGTACTTC. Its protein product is CASSQATLAGSSYEQYF.